These 10 T cell receptor beta chains came from one sample sequenced in a study of PD-L1 blockade in urothelial cancer. Using immunoSEQ multiplex PCR, the repertoire was profiled, and TCRdb retains in-frame clones only, with some absent. The table shows tens of thousands of clones, with 87% occurring only once. The time point: pretreatment peripheral blood. The sample was PBMCs, taken around atezolizumab (anti-PD-L1) treatment. These receptors all come from a woman aged 55 to 70 with urothelial cancer.

The chain joins TRBV7-6 to TRBJ2-7; 11 bases map to TRBD1. Germline CDR1 and CDR2: SGHVS and FNYEAQ. The ends lost 5 bases at V and 6 bases at J; junction bases unmatched: 6. This CDR3 is built from 14 residues. The CDR3 here is CASSPGQGASEQYF. CDR3 nucleotide sequence: TGTGCCAGCAGCCCTGGACAGGGGGCCTCCGAGCAGTACTTC.

This clone was counted a single time. The chain has TRBV4-3 and TRBJ1-1, with D maybe TRBD1 (6 bases). This CDR3 spans 13 amino acids. The germline V gene encodes CDR1 LGHNA and CDR2 YSLEER. The V end lost 0 bases, the J end lost 8 bases, and 10 bases lay between the germline ends. The CDR3 bases are TGCGCCAGCAGCCAAGAATACAGGGCGGAAGCTTTCTTT. This codes for CASSQEYRAEAFF.

This clone has only one observation. The chain has TRBV6-5 and TRBJ2-1; 10 bases are a match to TRBD1. The trim removed 5 bases at V and 6 bases at J, leaving 7 bases unmatched. CDR3 size: 15 residues. In germline, CDR1 is MNHEY, CDR2 SVGAGI. The CDR3 protein is CASSPDRGRINEQFF. The CDR3 DNA is TGTGCCAGCAGTCCCGACAGGGGGCGCATCAATGAGCAGTTCTTC.

This sequence joins TRBV10-1 and TRBJ2-2; tentative D call: TRBD2 (5 bases). Germline loops: CDR1 WNHNN, CDR2 SYGVQD (reference sequence). V was pared by 6 bases and J by 2 bases, with 10 bases between. The CDR3 spans 14 residues. The CDR3 here is CASSPGGNTGELFF. The CDR3, as DNA: TGCGCCAGCAGCCCCGGAGGCAACACCGGGGAGCTGTTTTTT.

The table lists this clone with many counts. The chain uses TRBV6-1 and TRBJ1-5, with 8 bases that match TRBD1. From germline, CDR1 is MNHNS and CDR2 SASEGT. The CDR3 spans 14 residues. Unmatched junction bases numbered 8, after V lost 6 bases and J lost 7 bases. The CDR3 bases are TGTGCCAGCAGCCGACAGGGGATGGGCCAGCCCCAGCATTTT. Amino acid sequence: CASSRQGMGQPQHF.

The sample holds one count of this clone. This chain joins TRBV27 and TRBJ2-7, with unresolved D. V was shortened by 1 base and J by 3 bases, with 7 bases between the two germline ends. The CDR3 extends over 13 amino acids. CDR1 and CDR2 (germline): MNHEY, SMNVEV (reference sequence). The CDR3 nucleotides are TGTGCCAGCAGTTTATTTGGCAGCTACGAGCAGTACTTC. The encoded protein is CASSLFGSYEQYF.

The V gene is TRBV11-2, the J gene TRBJ2-3, with D tentatively TRBD2 (7 bases). The germline V gene encodes CDR1 SGHAT and CDR2 FQNNGV. V lost 8 bases to trimming and J lost 10 bases, with 31 bases between them. This CDR3 spans 17 amino acids. The CDR3 DNA sequence: TGTGCCAGCTATCCCTCCCTAGGCAGGGGAGGGGGAGGAGCGCAGTATTTT. Its translation: CASYPSLGRGGGGAQYF.

J is TRBJ1-1 and V is TRBV15, with D hard to call. Germline CDR1 and CDR2: LNHNV and YYDKDF (reference sequence). V lost 0 bases and J lost 5, with 16 bases in between. This CDR3 spans 16 amino acids. The CDR3 nucleotides read TGTGCCACCAGCAGAGACGGGGTGCAGGCGGGAACTGAAGCTTTCTTT. This codes for CATSRDGVQAGTEAFF.

J is TRBJ1-4 and V is TRBV5-5; 11 nucleotides line up with TRBD1. With 5 bases clipped from V and 1 base from J, the junction kept 13 bases outside the gene matches. Germline CDR1 SGHKS, CDR2 YYEKEE (reference sequence). This CDR3 is 19 amino acids long. The CDR3 spells CASRPGQGAVARTNEKLFF. CDR3 coding DNA: TGTGCCAGCAGGCCCGGACAGGGGGCGGTTGCAAGAACTAATGAAAAACTGTTTTTT.

The chain employs TRBV7-3 and TRBJ1-2, with 8 bases that match TRBD1. V dropped 4 bases and J dropped 5; count of bases not matched to a gene: 3. In germline, CDR1 is SGHTA, CDR2 FQGTGA. CDR3 length: 13 residues. Here the CDR3 DNA reads TGTGCCAGCAGCTCCGGACAGGGTTATGGCTACACCTTC. This sequence encodes CASSSGQGYGYTF.